The 22 T cell receptor beta chains in this list originate from one sample, sequenced in a study of T cells in Graves' hyperthyroidism and ophthalmopathy. Amplification yielded TCR beta CDR3 regions, with RNA transcripts as the source. The HTBI primer set drove a first-round RT-PCR of the TCR CDR3. TCRdb fed the multiplex PCR reads into MiXCR, producing one record per CDR3 protein. The sample records under 350,000 distinct CDR3 sequences, 18% being singletons. Sequencing was carried out using blood. All receptors derive from a woman aged 45-65 years with Graves' hyperthyroidism.

This clonotype was counted many times. V and J are TRBV7-2 and TRBJ2-3; TRBD2 matches at 11 bases. In germline, CDR1 is SGHTA, CDR2 FQGNSA. Trimming at V came to 4 bases and at J to 2 bases, leaving 5 bases not matched to a gene. The CDR3 consists of 16 residues. The CDR3: CASSWLAGGLTDTQYF. The CDR3 DNA is TGTGCCAGCAGCTGGCTAGCGGGGGGTCTCACAGATACGCAGTATTTT.

This clonotype was detected many times. The rearrangement links TRBV7-2 to TRBJ2-1; D tentatively fits TRBD1 or TRBD2 (5 bases each). CDR1 is SGHTA and CDR2 is FQGNSA in the germline V gene. V lost 5 bases to trimming and J lost 4 bases, with 15 bases between them. The CDR3 contains 15 residues. Written as DNA, the CDR3 is TGTGCCAGCAGCGGCGACGAGGGGATATACAATGAGCAGTTCTTC. Protein product: CASSGDEGIYNEQFF.

This clonotype was observed many times. The chain carries TRBV6-1 and TRBJ2-1, with 12 bases identical to TRBD1. Trimming at V came to 4 bases and at J to 9 bases, leaving 7 bases not matched to a gene. From germline, CDR1 is MNHNS and CDR2 SASEGT. CDR3 length equals 15 residues. The CDR3 loop is CASSGPGQGAPEQFF. CDR3 DNA: TGTGCCAGCAGTGGACCGGGACAGGGGGCGCCTGAGCAGTTCTTC.

CDR3 in amino acids: CAWSRQGGKVRDTQYF. Here the CDR3 DNA reads TGTGCCTGGAGTAGACAGGGGGGAAAGGTTCGCGATACGCAGTATTTT. V is TRBV30 and J is TRBJ2-3; 9 bases match TRBD1. Germline trimming cut 2 bases from V and 6 bases from J; bases unmatched to any gene: 12. The CDR3 covers 16 residues. Per the germline V gene, CDR1 is GTSNPN and CDR2 is SVGIG (reference sequence).

The chain uses TRBV5-1 and TRBJ2-2, with 7 bases matching TRBD2. CDR1 and CDR2 (germline): SGHRS, YFSETQ. V lost 4 bases and J lost 3; bases outside the gene matches: 9. The CDR3 has 16 amino acids. CDR3 protein: CASSLTAGKDTGELFF. CDR3 coding DNA: TGCGCCAGCAGCCTCACAGCGGGGAAGGACACCGGGGAGCTGTTTTTT.

The chain links TRBV6-9 to TRBJ1-5; D call uncertain. Trimming pared 2 bases from V and 5 bases from J, leaving 10 bases between. The CDR3 contains 14 residues. CDR1 MNHGY and CDR2 SVAAGI come from the germline V gene. Here the CDR3 DNA reads TGTGCCAGCAGTTATCGGGGTTTTGATCAGCCCCAGCATTTT. This encodes CASSYRGFDQPQHF.

Ten or more counts support this clonotype. V and J are TRBV28 and TRBJ1-6, with TRBD1 matching 7 bases. Germline CDR1 reads MDHEN; CDR2 reads SYDVKM. V gave up 5 bases and J gave up 8 bases; unmatched junction bases: 6. There are 14 residues in the CDR3. CDR3: CASSETGEHSPLHF. CDR3 bases: TGTGCCAGCAGTGAAACAGGGGAACATTCACCCCTCCACTTT.

This clonotype was detected a few times. The rearrangement uses TRBV20-1 and TRBJ1-6; D possibly corresponds to TRBD1 (5 bases). This CDR3 is 13 amino acids long. Trimming pared 3 bases from V and 8 bases from J, leaving 11 bases between. Germline CDR1 is DFQATT and CDR2 is SNEGSKA (reference sequence). Written as DNA, the CDR3 is TGCAGTGCTAGCGTGGGGCGGGATTCACCCCTCCACTTT. Translation: CSASVGRDSPLHF.

This sequence joins TRBV5-1 and TRBJ2-1; maybe TRBD1 (5 bases). V was trimmed by 3 bases and J by 8 bases, leaving 12 bases between them. Germline CDR1 and CDR2: SGHRS and YFSETQ. The CDR3 extends over 13 amino acids. The CDR3: CASSSLRVDEQFF. In DNA form, the CDR3 reads TGCGCCAGCAGCTCGCTCAGGGTGGATGAGCAGTTCTTC.

This clonotype came up many times. The gene calls are TRBV7-3 and TRBJ2-7, with D perhaps given as TRBD1 or TRBD2 (5 bases each). Between the trimmed V and J ends, which lost 5 bases and 5 bases, there was a span of 13 bases. This CDR3 region has 13 residues. The germline V gene encodes CDR1 SGHTA and CDR2 FQGTGA. The CDR3 protein is CASSPERGDEQYF. CDR3 in DNA: TGTGCCAGCAGCCCTGAGAGGGGCGACGAGCAGTACTTC.

The sample holds one count of this clonotype. This clone may be a read error of a much larger clone one base away. This CDR3 is CASSDPTFDASTDTQYF. CDR3 coding DNA: TGTGCCAGCAGTGACCCGACTTTCGACGCTAGCACAGATACGCAGTATTTT. J is TRBJ2-3 and V is TRBV28; no clear D. This CDR3 has 17 amino acids. Trimming took 5 bases from V and 0 from J, leaving 18 bases between them. Germline V gene data show CDR1 as MDHEN and CDR2 as SYDVKM.

Details on this clonotype: A clone one base away is much larger, so this may be a read error. The V call is TRBV30, the J call TRBJ2-2; TRBD2 might be the D (5 bases). The ends were cut back, 0 bases at V and 3 bases at J, with 11 bases in the middle. The CDR3 spans 15 residues. The germline V gene has CDR1 GTSNPN and CDR2 SVGIG (reference sequence). The CDR3 nucleotides read TGTGCCTGGAGTGTGAGGGAGTCGGACACCGGGGAGCTGTTTTTT. It codes for CAWSVRESDTGELFF. Drawing the rest from reference TRBV30 and TRBJ2-2, the complete variable domain is SQTIHQWPATLVQPVGSPLSLECTVEGTSNPNLYWYRQAAGRGLQLLFYSVGIGQISSEVPQNLSASRPQDRQFILSSKKLLLSDSGFYLCAWSVRESDTGELFFGEGSRLTVL.

This clonotype was counted between two and nine times. The chain recombines TRBV28 with TRBJ2-1, with D maybe TRBD1 (6 bases). The germline CDR1 and CDR2 sequences are MDHEN and SYDVKM. Between the trimmed V and J ends, which lost 3 bases and 5 bases, there was a span of 14 bases. The CDR3 is 15 residues long. The CDR3 nucleotides are TGTGCCAGCAGTTTGACCGGGACAACTGACAATGAGCAGTTCTTC. Its translation: CASSLTGTTDNEQFF.

J is TRBJ2-3 and V is TRBV30; D unresolved. V was trimmed by 6 bases and J by 4 bases, leaving 17 bases between them. This CDR3 is built from 14 residues. Looked up from germline, CDR1 is GTSNPN and CDR2 is SVGIG (reference sequence). The chain's CDR3 is CACPGPAGADTQYF. The DNA of the CDR3 is TGTGCCTGCCCCGGTCCGGCTGGGGCAGATACGCAGTATTTT.

This clonotype was picked up a small number of times. This sequence joins TRBV29-1 and TRBJ1-2, with a possible D match to TRBD1 (6 bases). The CDR3 length is 12 residues. With 3 bases removed from V and 4 bases from J, the gap between germline ends came to 9 bases. Germline lookup yields CDR1 SQVTM and CDR2 ANQGSEA. The CDR3 nucleotides read TGCAGCGTTGAGCACAGGGCCTATGGCTACACCTTC. Protein sequence: CSVEHRAYGYTF.

The genes are TRBV6-9 and TRBJ2-1, with D perhaps matching TRBD1 (5 bases). The CDR3 sequence is 13 residues long. The germline V gene has CDR1 MNHGY and CDR2 SVAAGI. The V gene lost 2 bases and the J gene lost 10 bases, with 12 bases spanning the gap. The CDR3 is CASSYGSQGEQFF. The CDR3 coding sequence is TGTGCCAGCAGTTATGGCTCCCAGGGAGAGCAGTTCTTC.

This clonotype was counted at least ten times. V and J are TRBV11-2 and TRBJ2-3, with D perhaps TRBD2 (6 bases). V was clipped by 1 base and J by 4 bases, with 12 bases between them. CDR1 and CDR2 (germline): SGHAT, FQNNGV. CDR3 size: 15 residues. The CDR3 reads CASSLAGVLADTQYF. The CDR3 DNA reads as TGTGCCAGCAGCTTAGCGGGAGTTCTCGCAGATACGCAGTATTTT.

This clonotype was seen more than once but under ten times. The J gene is TRBJ1-1, the V gene TRBV2, with TRBD1 matching 9 bases. After removal of 4 bases from V and 0 bases from J, the junction contained 9 bases not matched to a gene. The CDR3 length is 17 residues. Germline V lookup: CDR1 SNHLY, CDR2 FYNNEI. The CDR3 protein is CASSGRQGEAMNTEAFF. CDR3 in DNA: TGTGCCAGCAGTGGACGACAGGGGGAGGCGATGAACACTGAAGCTTTCTTT.

With regard to this clonotype: Being one base from a much bigger clone, this may be a read error. The genes are TRBV12-3 or TRBV12-4 and TRBJ1-4; no clear D. The V end was cut by 8 bases, the J end by 0 bases, with 16 bases between. The CDR3 runs to 16 residues. CDR3 residues: CASGSWGFTTNEKLFF. In DNA, the CDR3 is TGTGCCAGCGGTTCTTGGGGTTTCACAACTAATGAAAAACTGTTTTTT.

The gene calls are TRBV4-1 and TRBJ1-5; D is ambiguous. The CDR3 totals 15 residues. V dropped 2 bases and J dropped 6 bases, with 14 bases sitting between them. Per germline, CDR1 MGHRA and CDR2 YSYEKL. CDR3 bases: TGCGCCAGCAGCCAAAGTTCATTCGCGGGTCAGCCCCAGCATTTT. Its translation is CASSQSSFAGQPQHF.

This clonotype was counted at least ten times. The J gene is TRBJ2-7, the V gene TRBV18, with D possibly matching TRBD2 (6 bases). The germline CDR1 and CDR2 sequences are KGHSH and LQKENI. There are 12 residues in the CDR3. Trimming pared 5 bases from V and 7 bases from J, leaving 12 bases between. For the CDR3, the DNA is TGTGCCAGCTCATCCGGGAGTGGGGAGCAGTACGTC. Translated: CASSSGSGEQYV.

V and J are TRBV9 and TRBJ2-7, with 13 bases fitting TRBD2. The CDR3 spans 19 residues. Germline values: CDR1 SGDLS, CDR2 YYNGEE. The V gene end was trimmed by 1 base and the J gene end by 0 bases; junction bases not matched to a gene: 10. In nucleotides, the CDR3 is TGTGCCAGCAGCGTAATCGGACTAGCGGGGGCCCAAATCTCCTACGAGCAGTACGTC. Its protein product is CASSVIGLAGAQISYEQYV.